This T cell receptor beta chain emerged from a study of T cells expressing NK-cell markers. Looking at the study overall: Researchers got TCR beta repertoires out of sorted CD3+CD56+NKG2C+, CD3+CD56+NKG2C- and CD3+CD56-NKG2C+ T cells. HCMV serostatus: seven of eight sequenced donors positive, one negative.

Germline V CDR1 and CDR2: SGHTA, FQGTGA. The CDR3 length is 14 residues. TCRdb re-called the 5' RACE reads; one entry per CDR3 protein, DNA not given. Recorded here are about 30,000 distinct CDR3 sequences; the top ten clones represent about 60%. Study results and caveats: Clones of NKG2C+ T cells that had expanded were of unclear HCMV specificity.

Concerning this clonotype: Its antigen is not known.

The V call is TRBV7-3, the J call TRBJ2-2; TCRdb's assignment of TRBD1 cannot be checked, as there is no DNA. The TCR comes from a woman between 18 and 70 years old in good health. The sequenced material came from blood T cells: a sorted CD56 or NKG2C T cell subset, CD4+ or CD8+ T cells, or bulk PBMC T cells (not recorded which). The CDR3 here is CASSLRGVPGELFF. Drawing the rest from reference TRBV7-3 and TRBJ2-2, the complete variable domain is GAGVSQTPSNKVTEKGKYVELRCDPISGHTALYWYRQSLGQGPEFLIYFQGTGAADDSGLPNDRFFAVRPEGSVSTLKIQRTERGDSAVYLCASSLRGVPGELFFGEGSRLTVL.